The next 29 T cell receptor beta chains were all read from a single sample in a study of PD-1 blockade in classical Hodgkin lymphoma (TCRdb year 2020). The meaning of the sample's time point label: cycle 4 day 1 (C4D1), after 5 to 7 weeks of nivolumab. Relapse after autologous stem cell transplantation had occurred in all trial patients, and cohorts A, B and C were distinguished by prior brentuximab vedotin exposure. The method behind the library was the immunoSEQ multiplex PCR assay. In its TCRdb copy, this immuneACCESS table keeps in-frame sequences only and misses some clones. Where compared with another copy, unresolved V genes explain less than half of these, and the others have no known cause. In all, the sample holds approximately 89,000 clones, and nearly 85% of those were seen once. The ten largest clones capture over 15% of the sample. This sample comprised peripheral blood mononuclear cells (PBMCs), obtained before the fourth cycle of nivolumab. These receptors originate from a human donor with classical Hodgkin lymphoma.

The chain uses TRBV6-5 and TRBJ2-1; the D is unclear. V was shortened by 6 bases and J by 4 bases, with 13 bases between the two germline ends. Germline CDR1 and CDR2: MNHEY and SVGAGI. The CDR3 loop spans 14 amino acids. The CDR3 protein is CASRPLGRYNEQFF. CDR3 sequence (DNA): TGTGCCAGCAGGCCGCTAGGAAGGTACAATGAGCAGTTCTTC.

This rearrangement joins TRBV19 to TRBJ1-3, with 8 nucleotides matching TRBD1. Losses at the gene ends were 5 bases for V and 6 bases for J; bases not matched to a gene: 18. This CDR3 spans 18 amino acids. Germline V lookup: CDR1 LNHDA, CDR2 SQIVND (reference sequence). The CDR3 sequence is CASSPSPTGTGVVNTIYF. The CDR3 DNA reads TGTGCCAGTAGTCCCTCTCCGACCGGGACAGGAGTCGTAAACACCATATATTTT. The whole variable domain, remainder taken from reference TRBV19 and TRBJ1-3, is DGGITQSPKYLFRKEGQNVTLSCEQNLNHDAMYWYRQDPGQGLRLIYYSQIVNDFQKGDIAEGYSVSREKKESFPLTVTSAQKNPTAFYLCASSPSPTGTGVVNTIYFGEGSWLTVV.

This clone was picked up one time. This rearrangement joins TRBV4-3 to TRBJ2-2; D is unclear. The germline CDR1 and CDR2 sequences are LGHNA and YSLEER. V lost 0 bases and J 5 bases, leaving 10 bases between the germline ends. This CDR3 has 15 amino acids. The CDR3 here is CASSQDTIRTGELFF. The CDR3 DNA reads TGCGCCAGCAGCCAAGACACTATTAGGACCGGGGAGCTGTTTTTT.

The chain has TRBV6-5 and TRBJ1-1, with D uncertain. Trimming left V 5 bases short and J 3 bases short, with 13 bases between. The V gene's germline CDR1 is MNHEY and CDR2 SVGAGI. The CDR3 extends over 14 amino acids. CDR3 loop: CASSPAGIDTEAFF. In DNA form, the CDR3 reads TGTGCCAGCAGTCCCGCGGGGATCGACACTGAAGCTTTCTTT.

The chain joins TRBV5-1 to TRBJ2-1, with no clear D. V lost 0 bases to trimming and J lost 6 bases, with 7 bases between them. The CDR3 consists of 13 residues. Germline CDR1 reads SGHRS; CDR2 reads YFSETQ. CDR3 nucleotides: TGCGCCAGCAGCTTGGCCTGGGGCAATGAGCAGTTCTTC. Translation gives CASSLAWGNEQFF.

The chain uses TRBV18 and TRBJ2-6, with D unresolved. Germline V gives CDR1 KGHSH, CDR2 LQKENI. This CDR3 has 15 amino acids. V lost 3 bases and J lost 0, with 6 bases in between. The CDR3 protein is CASSPGLSGANVLTF. The CDR3 DNA sequence: TGTGCCAGCTCACCCGGGCTCTCTGGGGCCAACGTCCTGACTTTC.

V is TRBV19 and J is TRBJ2-3; 10 nucleotides match TRBD1. The germline V gene has CDR1 LNHDA and CDR2 SQIVND (reference sequence). This CDR3 has 15 residues. V trimming: 5 bases; J trimming: 0 bases; junction bases outside the gene matches: 2. The chain's CDR3 is CASSRDRGSTDTQYF. The CDR3 DNA reads TGTGCCAGTAGTCGGGACAGGGGTAGCACAGATACGCAGTATTTT.

The chain couples TRBV2 to TRBJ2-7, with 13 nucleotides matching TRBD2. Germline loops: CDR1 SNHLY, CDR2 FYNNEI. V gave up 7 bases and J gave up 4 bases; unmatched junction bases: 7. The CDR3 has 15 amino acids. CDR3 in amino acids: CASNQLAGGPYEQYF. CDR3 bases: TGTGCCAGCAACCAACTAGCGGGAGGGCCTTACGAGCAGTACTTC.

In DNA form, the CDR3 reads TGTGCCAGCAGCCGCAGGGGTGGGGAGACCCAGTACTTC. Protein sequence: CASSRRGGETQYF. J is TRBJ2-5 and V is TRBV5-6; D is possibly TRBD1 (6 bases). Trimming pared 4 bases from V and 5 bases from J, leaving 12 bases between. The CDR3 length is 13 residues. Germline assignment: CDR1 SGHDT and CDR2 YYEEEE.

The V gene is TRBV6-5, the J gene TRBJ1-1, with 9 bases matching TRBD1. In germline, CDR1 is MNHEY, CDR2 SVGAGI. J lost 2 bases, V lost 6 bases, and 7 bases had no gene match. The CDR3 length is 15 residues. The CDR3, as DNA: TGTGCCAGCAGCGACCCGGGACAGGGTAACACTGAAGCTTTCTTT. It specifies CASSDPGQGNTEAFF.

CDR3 sequence: CASSPGGSGELFF. CDR3 DNA sequence: TGTGCCAGCAGCCCAGGGGGATCCGGGGAGCTGTTTTTT. V usage is TRBV7-3 and J usage is TRBJ2-2, with 7 bases fitting TRBD1. V trimming: 5 bases; J trimming: 6 bases; junction bases outside the gene matches: 3. The CDR3 extends over 13 amino acids. Germline CDR1 is SGHTA and CDR2 is FQGTGA.

This chain uses TRBV15 with TRBJ2-7, with TRBD1 matching over 7 bases. Germline assignment: CDR1 LNHNV and CDR2 YYDKDF (reference sequence). This CDR3 is 15 amino acids long. The trim removed 3 bases at V and 1 base at J, leaving 6 bases unmatched. CDR3 sequence: CATSSAPTGSYEQYF. For the CDR3, the DNA is TGTGCCACCAGCAGCGCCCCGACAGGGTCCTACGAGCAGTACTTC.

The chain has TRBV13 and TRBJ2-7; 7 bases map to TRBD2. Unmatched junction bases numbered 13, after V lost 6 bases and J lost 5 bases. From germline, CDR1 is PRHDT and CDR2 FYEKMQ (reference sequence). The CDR3 spans 15 residues. CDR3 bases: TGTGCCAGCAGGCTGAGTAGGGACTATGTAGACGAGCAGTACTTC. This translates into CASRLSRDYVDEQYF.

V gene TRBV6-5 combines with J gene TRBJ1-2; perhaps TRBD1 as D (6 bases). This CDR3 is built from 15 residues. Looked up from germline, CDR1 is MNHEY and CDR2 is SVGAGI. V was pared by 2 bases and J by 4 bases, with 14 bases between. CDR3 in amino acids: CASSYGQGSAYGYTF. In DNA, the CDR3 is TGTGCCAGCAGTTACGGGCAGGGGAGTGCCTATGGCTACACCTTC.

This sequence joins TRBV5-1 and TRBJ1-3; the match to TRBD1 covers 7 bases. CDR1 SGHRS and CDR2 YFSETQ come from the germline V gene. Unmatched junction bases numbered 4, after V lost 4 bases and J lost 3 bases. This CDR3 region has 14 residues. The CDR3 sequence is CASSTTGNGNTIYF. The CDR3 DNA reads as TGCGCCAGCAGCACGACAGGGAATGGAAACACCATATATTTT.

This clone has a single count. The J gene is TRBJ2-2, the V gene TRBV19; TRBD2 agrees at 10 bases. The CDR3 is 16 amino acids. Trimming at V came to 4 bases and at J to 5 bases, leaving 7 bases not matched to a gene. Germline V gives CDR1 LNHDA, CDR2 SQIVND (reference sequence). CDR3 sequence reads: CASSTQAGGPTGELFF. The CDR3 nucleotides read TGTGCCAGTAGTACTCAAGCGGGAGGGCCTACCGGGGAGCTGTTTTTT.

This clone appeared once. The V gene is TRBV14, the J gene TRBJ1-2, with D uncertain. The CDR3 contains 14 residues. Between the trimmed V and J ends, which lost 3 bases and 6 bases, there was a span of 14 bases. Looked up from germline, CDR1 is SGHDN and CDR2 is FVKESK. This chain's CDR3 is CASSHFSGRDGYTF. CDR3 nucleotide sequence: TGTGCCAGCAGCCACTTCTCGGGAAGGGATGGCTACACCTTC.

This clone has just a few counts. The CDR3 DNA reads TGTGCCAGCAGCCCAGGGTGGGGGAGGAACACTGAAGCTTTCTTT. Translation: CASSPGWGRNTEAFF. V is TRBV7-9 and J is TRBJ1-1; a possible D gene is TRBD1 (5 bases). Trimming pared 5 bases from V and 1 base from J, leaving 14 bases between. Germline CDR1 reads SEHNR; CDR2 reads FQNEAQ (reference sequence). CDR3 length equals 15 residues.

The gene calls are TRBV27 and TRBJ1-1; the match to TRBD1 covers 8 bases. The germline V gene encodes CDR1 MNHEY and CDR2 SMNVEV (reference sequence). This CDR3 contains 15 residues. The V segment lost 4 bases and the J segment 0 bases; nucleotides outside the gene matches: 4. CDR3 residues: CASSSRQGLNTEAFF. Here the CDR3 DNA reads TGTGCCAGCAGTTCGAGACAGGGGCTGAACACTGAAGCTTTCTTT.

The V call is TRBV29-1, the J call TRBJ2-7; a weak D match, TRBD1 (6 bases). The V gene's germline CDR1 is SQVTM and CDR2 ANQGSEA. V lost 6 bases and J 2 bases, leaving 8 bases between the germline ends. There are 11 residues in the CDR3. The CDR3 reads CSVRTAYEQYF. The CDR3 region has the DNA TGCAGCGTGCGGACAGCCTACGAGCAGTACTTC.

The V gene is TRBV15, the J gene TRBJ2-5, with 8 nucleotides matching TRBD1. This CDR3 contains 15 residues. The V gene's germline CDR1 is LNHNV and CDR2 YYDKDF (reference sequence). Trimming took 4 bases from V and 5 from J; bases not matched to a gene: 9. CDR3 bases: TGTGCCACCAGCAACGACAGGGGAGGAGGGGAGACCCAGTACTTC. Protein sequence: CATSNDRGGGETQYF.

This clone was seen just once. This rearrangement joins TRBV30 to TRBJ1-4; a possible D gene is TRBD1 (6 bases). CDR1 and CDR2 from the germline V gene are GTSNPN and SVGIG (reference sequence). Trimming cost V 4 bases and J 4 bases, with 13 bases left between them. The CDR3 is 14 residues long. The CDR3 DNA is TGTGCCTGGACTTCAGGGGCGGTTAATGAAAAACTGTTTTTT. Its translation: CAWTSGAVNEKLFF.

The chain joins TRBV10-3 to TRBJ2-2, with D uncertain. The germline V and J ends were trimmed by 1 base and 4 bases, with 1 base remaining between them. Germline loops: CDR1 ENHRY, CDR2 SYGVKD. This CDR3 region has 12 residues. As DNA, the CDR3 is TGTGCCATCAGTGAGTTCACCGGGGAGCTGTTTTTT. It yields the protein CAISEFTGELFF.

This clone was recorded once. V usage is TRBV10-1 and J usage is TRBJ2-1, with 8 bases fitting TRBD1. The length of the CDR3 is 16 residues. Per germline, CDR1 WNHNN and CDR2 SYGVQD (reference sequence). Trimming took 3 bases from V and 5 from J; bases not matched to a gene: 9. The CDR3 DNA is TGCGCCAGCAGTGATAGGTATAGCAGGGGGCACAATGAGCAGTTCTTC. Translation gives CASSDRYSRGHNEQFF.

The chain recombines TRBV19 with TRBJ2-5; 11 bases are shared with TRBD2. This CDR3 spans 15 amino acids. Germline trimming cut 4 bases from V and 2 bases from J; bases unmatched to any gene: 3. Per the germline V gene, CDR1 is LNHDA and CDR2 is SQIVND (reference sequence). CDR3: CASSKASGRQETQYF. The CDR3, as DNA: TGTGCCAGTAGTAAGGCTAGCGGGAGGCAAGAGACCCAGTACTTC.

This clone has just one count. The V gene is TRBV6-6, the J gene TRBJ2-5; D might be TRBD2 (6 bases). V dropped 0 bases and J dropped 11 bases, with 16 bases sitting between them. This CDR3 is 14 amino acids long. Germline CDR1 MNHNY, CDR2 SVGAGI (reference sequence). The DNA for the CDR3 is TGTGCCAGCAGTTACTCCCCCGCGGGCGGGGAGCAGTACTTC. This codes for CASSYSPAGGEQYF.

J is TRBJ2-5 and V is TRBV6-1; D call uncertain. Looked up from germline, CDR1 is MNHNS and CDR2 is SASEGT. Trimming shortened V by 7 bases and J by 1 base, and 13 bases separated the two germline ends. This CDR3 comprises 14 residues. The DNA for the CDR3 is TGTGCCAGCACCCCCGGACGGACCCAAGAGACCCAGTACTTC. This encodes CASTPGRTQETQYF.

This chain joins TRBV30 and TRBJ1-3; 7 nucleotides align to TRBD1. Germline V gene lookup returns CDR1 GTSNPN and CDR2 SVGIG (reference sequence). The CDR3 contains 16 residues. Trimming took 4 bases from V and 3 from J; bases not matched to a gene: 12. CDR3: CAWTRRGQTFGNTIYF. The CDR3 nucleotides read TGTGCCTGGACTAGGCGGGGACAGACCTTTGGAAACACCATATATTTT.

Notes on this clone: Other nucleotide sequences in the sample specify the same CDR3. The rearrangement uses TRBV10-3 and TRBJ2-5; the D gene is possibly TRBD2 (6 bases). Trimming removed 8 bases at V and 3 bases at J, with 10 bases between. The CDR3 length is 12 residues. Germline V gives CDR1 ENHRY, CDR2 SYGVKD. The CDR3 protein is CAIGGTEETQYF. The CDR3 bases are TGTGCCATCGGGGGGACCGAAGAGACCCAGTACTTC.